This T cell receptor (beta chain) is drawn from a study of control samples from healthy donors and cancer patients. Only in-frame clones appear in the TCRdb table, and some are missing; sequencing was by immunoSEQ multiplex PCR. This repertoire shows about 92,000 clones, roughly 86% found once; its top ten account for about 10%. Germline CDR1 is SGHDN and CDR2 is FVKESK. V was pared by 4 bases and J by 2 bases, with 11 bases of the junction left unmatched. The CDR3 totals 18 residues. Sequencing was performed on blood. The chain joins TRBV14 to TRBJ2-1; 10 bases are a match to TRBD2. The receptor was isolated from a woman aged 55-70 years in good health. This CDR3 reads CASSRRVNSGRAYNEQFF. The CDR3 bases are TGTGCCAGCAGCCGGCGAGTTAACAGCGGGAGGGCCTACAATGAGCAGTTCTTC. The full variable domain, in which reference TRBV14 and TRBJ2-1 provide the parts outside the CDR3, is EAGVTQFPSHSVIEKGQTVTLRCDPISGHDNLYWYRRVMGKEIKFLLHFVKESKQDESGMPNNRFLAERTGGTYSTLKVQPAELEDSGVYFCASSRRVNSGRAYNEQFFGPGTRLTVL.